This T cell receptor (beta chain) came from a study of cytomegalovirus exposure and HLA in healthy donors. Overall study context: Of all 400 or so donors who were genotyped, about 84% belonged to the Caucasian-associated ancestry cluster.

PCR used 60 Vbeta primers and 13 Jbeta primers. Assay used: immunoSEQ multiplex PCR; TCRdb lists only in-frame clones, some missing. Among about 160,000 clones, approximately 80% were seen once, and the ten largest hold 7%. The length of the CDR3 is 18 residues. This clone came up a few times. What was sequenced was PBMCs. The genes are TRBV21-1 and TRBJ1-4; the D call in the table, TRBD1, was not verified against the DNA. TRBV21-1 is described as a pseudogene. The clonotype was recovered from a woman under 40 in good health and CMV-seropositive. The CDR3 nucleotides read TGTGCCAGCAGAAAAAGATGGGACAGGGAGGGTGATTATGAAAAACTGTTTTTT. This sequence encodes CASRKRWDREGDYEKLFF.